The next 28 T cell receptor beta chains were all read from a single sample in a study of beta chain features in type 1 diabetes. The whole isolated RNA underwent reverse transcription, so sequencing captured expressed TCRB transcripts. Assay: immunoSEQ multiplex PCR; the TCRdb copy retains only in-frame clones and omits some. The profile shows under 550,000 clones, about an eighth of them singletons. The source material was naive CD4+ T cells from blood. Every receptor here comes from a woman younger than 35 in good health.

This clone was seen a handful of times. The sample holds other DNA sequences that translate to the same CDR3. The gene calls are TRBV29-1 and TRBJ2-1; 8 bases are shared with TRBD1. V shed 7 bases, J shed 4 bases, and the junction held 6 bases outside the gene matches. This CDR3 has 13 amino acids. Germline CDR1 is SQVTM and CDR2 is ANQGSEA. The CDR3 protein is CSGQTGVYNEQFF. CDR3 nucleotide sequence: TGCAGCGGGCAGACAGGGGTGTACAATGAGCAGTTCTTC.

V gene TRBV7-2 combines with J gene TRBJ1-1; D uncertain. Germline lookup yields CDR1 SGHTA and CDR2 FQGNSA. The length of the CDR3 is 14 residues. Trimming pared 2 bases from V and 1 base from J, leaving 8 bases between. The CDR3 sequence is CASSLLGQNTEAFF. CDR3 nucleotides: TGTGCCAGCAGCTTACTCGGCCAGAACACTGAAGCTTTCTTT. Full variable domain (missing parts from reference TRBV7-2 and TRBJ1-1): GAGVSQSPSNKVTEKGKDVELRCDPISGHTALYWYRQSLGQGLEFLIYFQGNSAPDKSGLPSDRFSAERTGGSVSTLTIQRTQQEDSAVYLCASSLLGQNTEAFFGQGTRLTVV.

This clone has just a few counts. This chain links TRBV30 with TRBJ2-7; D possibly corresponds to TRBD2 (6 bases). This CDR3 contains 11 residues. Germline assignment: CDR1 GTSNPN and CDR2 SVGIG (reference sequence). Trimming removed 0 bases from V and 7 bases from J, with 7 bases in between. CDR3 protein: CAWSVGGEQYF. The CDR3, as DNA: TGTGCCTGGAGTGTAGGAGGGGAGCAGTACTTC.

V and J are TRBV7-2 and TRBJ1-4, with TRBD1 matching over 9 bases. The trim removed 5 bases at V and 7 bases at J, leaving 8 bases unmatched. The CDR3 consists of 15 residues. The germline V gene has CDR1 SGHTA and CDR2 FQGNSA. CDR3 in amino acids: CASSPGQGRTEKLFF. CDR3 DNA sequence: TGTGCCAGCAGCCCCGGACAGGGGAGGACTGAAAAACTGTTTTTT.

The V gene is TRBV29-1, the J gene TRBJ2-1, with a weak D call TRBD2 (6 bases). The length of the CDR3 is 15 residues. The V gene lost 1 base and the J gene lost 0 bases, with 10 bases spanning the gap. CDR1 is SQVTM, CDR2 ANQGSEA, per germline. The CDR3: CSVEGDSSSYNEQFF. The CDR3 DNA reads TGCAGCGTTGAAGGGGACTCTAGCTCCTACAATGAGCAGTTCTTC.

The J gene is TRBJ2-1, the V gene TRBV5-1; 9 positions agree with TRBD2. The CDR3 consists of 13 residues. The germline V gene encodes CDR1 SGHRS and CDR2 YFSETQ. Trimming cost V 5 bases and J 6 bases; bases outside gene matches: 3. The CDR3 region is CASRILAGNEQFF. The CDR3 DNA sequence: TGCGCCAGCAGGATACTAGCGGGCAATGAGCAGTTCTTC.

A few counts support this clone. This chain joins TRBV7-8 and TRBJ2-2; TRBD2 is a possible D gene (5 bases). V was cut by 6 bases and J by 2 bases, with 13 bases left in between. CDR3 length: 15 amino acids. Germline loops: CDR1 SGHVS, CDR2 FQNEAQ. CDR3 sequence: CASRVPGKNTGELFF. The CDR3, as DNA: TGTGCCAGCAGAGTCCCCGGGAAAAACACCGGGGAGCTGTTTTTT.

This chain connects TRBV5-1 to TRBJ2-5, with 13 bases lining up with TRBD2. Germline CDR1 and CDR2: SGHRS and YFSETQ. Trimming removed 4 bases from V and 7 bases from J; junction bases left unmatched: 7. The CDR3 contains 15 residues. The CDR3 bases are TGCGCCAGCAGCAGGACTAGCGGGAGATTGGGGACCCAGTACTTC. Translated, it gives CASSRTSGRLGTQYF.

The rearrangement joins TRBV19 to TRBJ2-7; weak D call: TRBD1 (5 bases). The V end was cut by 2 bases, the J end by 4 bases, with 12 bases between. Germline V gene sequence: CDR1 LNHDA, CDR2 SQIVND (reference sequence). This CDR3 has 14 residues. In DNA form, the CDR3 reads TGTGCCAGTAGTATAACAGGTTCCCTTTACGAGCAGTACTTC. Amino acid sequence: CASSITGSLYEQYF.

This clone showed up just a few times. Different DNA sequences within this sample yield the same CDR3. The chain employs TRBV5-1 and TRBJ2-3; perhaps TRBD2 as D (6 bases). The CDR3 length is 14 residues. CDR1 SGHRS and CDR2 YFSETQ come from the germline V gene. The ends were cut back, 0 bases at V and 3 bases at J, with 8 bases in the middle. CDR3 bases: TGCGCCAGCAGCTTGGTGGGGACTACAGATACGCAGTATTTT. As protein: CASSLVGTTDTQYF.

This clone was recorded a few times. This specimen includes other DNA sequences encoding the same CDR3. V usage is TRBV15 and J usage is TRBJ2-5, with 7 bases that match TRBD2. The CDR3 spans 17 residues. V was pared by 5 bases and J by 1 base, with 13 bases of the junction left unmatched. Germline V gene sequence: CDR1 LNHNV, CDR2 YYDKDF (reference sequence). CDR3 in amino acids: CATSRGRGGRLQETQYF. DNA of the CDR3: TGTGCCACCAGCCGTGGGCGGGGCGGGAGACTCCAAGAGACCCAGTACTTC.

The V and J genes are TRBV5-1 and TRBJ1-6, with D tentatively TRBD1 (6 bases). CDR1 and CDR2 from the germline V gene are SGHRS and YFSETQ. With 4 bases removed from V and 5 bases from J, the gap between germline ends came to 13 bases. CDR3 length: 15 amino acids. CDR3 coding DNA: TGCGCCAGCAGCCACCGACAGGACCATAATTCACCCCTCCACTTT. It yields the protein CASSHRQDHNSPLHF.

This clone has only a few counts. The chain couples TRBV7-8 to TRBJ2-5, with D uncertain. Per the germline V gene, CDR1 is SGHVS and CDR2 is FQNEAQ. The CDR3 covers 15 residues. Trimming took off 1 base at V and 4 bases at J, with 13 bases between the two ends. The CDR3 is CASSLGSFGRETQYF. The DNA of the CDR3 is TGTGCCAGCAGCTTAGGGAGTTTTGGGCGAGAGACCCAGTACTTC.

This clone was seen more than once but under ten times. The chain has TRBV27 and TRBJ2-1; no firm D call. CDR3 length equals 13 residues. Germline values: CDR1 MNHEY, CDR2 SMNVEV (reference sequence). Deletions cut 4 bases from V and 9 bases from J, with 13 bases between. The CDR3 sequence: CASSSTVLGEQFF. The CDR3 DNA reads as TGTGCCAGCAGTTCGACTGTTTTGGGTGAGCAGTTCTTC.

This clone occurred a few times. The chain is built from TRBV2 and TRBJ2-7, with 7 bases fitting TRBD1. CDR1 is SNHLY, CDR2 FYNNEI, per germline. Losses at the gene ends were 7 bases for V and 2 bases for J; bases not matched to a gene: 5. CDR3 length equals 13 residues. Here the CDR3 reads CASTVGQTYEQYV. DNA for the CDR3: TGTGCCAGCACGGTGGGACAGACCTACGAGCAGTACGTC.

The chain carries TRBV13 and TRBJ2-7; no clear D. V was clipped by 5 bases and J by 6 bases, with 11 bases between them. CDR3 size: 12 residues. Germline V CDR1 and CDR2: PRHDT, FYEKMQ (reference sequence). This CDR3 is CASSLRVSEQYF. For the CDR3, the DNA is TGTGCCAGCAGCCTACGGGTATCCGAGCAGTACTTC.

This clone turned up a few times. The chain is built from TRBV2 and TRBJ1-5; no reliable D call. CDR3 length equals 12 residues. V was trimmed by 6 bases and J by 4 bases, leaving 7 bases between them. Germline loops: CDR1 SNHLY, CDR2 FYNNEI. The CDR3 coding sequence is TGTGCCAGCAGGGCGGGTAATCAGCCCCAGCATTTT. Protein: CASRAGNQPQHF.

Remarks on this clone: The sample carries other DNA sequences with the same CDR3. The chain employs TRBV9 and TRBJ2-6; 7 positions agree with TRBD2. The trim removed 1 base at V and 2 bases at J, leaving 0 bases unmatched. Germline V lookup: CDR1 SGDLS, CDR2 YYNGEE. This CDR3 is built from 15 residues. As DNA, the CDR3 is TGTGCCAGCAGCGTACGGGGGGCTGGGGCCAACGTCCTGACTTTC. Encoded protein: CASSVRGAGANVLTF.

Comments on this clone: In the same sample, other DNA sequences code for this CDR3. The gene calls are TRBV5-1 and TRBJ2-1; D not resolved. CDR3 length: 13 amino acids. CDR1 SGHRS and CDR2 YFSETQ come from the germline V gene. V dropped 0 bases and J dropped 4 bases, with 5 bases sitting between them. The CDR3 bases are TGCGCCAGCAGCTTGGGGAGTTACAATGAGCAGTTCTTC. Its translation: CASSLGSYNEQFF.

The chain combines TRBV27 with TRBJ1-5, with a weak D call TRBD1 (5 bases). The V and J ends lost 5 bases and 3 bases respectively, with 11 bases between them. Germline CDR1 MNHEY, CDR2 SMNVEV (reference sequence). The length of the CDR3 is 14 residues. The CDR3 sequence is CASSRSGHNQPQHF. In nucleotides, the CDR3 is TGTGCCAGCAGTCGCTCGGGGCACAATCAGCCCCAGCATTTT.

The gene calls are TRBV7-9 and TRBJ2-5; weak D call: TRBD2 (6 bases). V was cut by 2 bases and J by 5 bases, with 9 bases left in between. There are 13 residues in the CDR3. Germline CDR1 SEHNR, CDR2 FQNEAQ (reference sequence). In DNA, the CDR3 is TGTGCCAGCAGCTTAAGCGGGTGGGAGACCCAGTACTTC. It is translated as CASSLSGWETQYF.

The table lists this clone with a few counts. The CDR3 bases are TGTGCCAGCAGTTCCGGGACGGCCTATGGCTACACCTTC. It encodes CASSSGTAYGYTF. The chain links TRBV25-1 to TRBJ1-2; TRBD1 is a possible D gene (5 bases). Germline V gene data show CDR1 as MGHDK and CDR2 as SYGVNS. The CDR3 is 13 residues long. V dropped 5 bases and J dropped 4 bases, with 11 bases sitting between them.

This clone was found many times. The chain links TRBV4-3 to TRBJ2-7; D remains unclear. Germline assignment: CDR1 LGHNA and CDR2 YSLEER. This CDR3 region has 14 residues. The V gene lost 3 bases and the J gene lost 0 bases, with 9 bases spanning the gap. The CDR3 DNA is TGCGCCAGCAGCCAGCGGACGGGCTCCTACGAGCAGTACTTC. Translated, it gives CASSQRTGSYEQYF.

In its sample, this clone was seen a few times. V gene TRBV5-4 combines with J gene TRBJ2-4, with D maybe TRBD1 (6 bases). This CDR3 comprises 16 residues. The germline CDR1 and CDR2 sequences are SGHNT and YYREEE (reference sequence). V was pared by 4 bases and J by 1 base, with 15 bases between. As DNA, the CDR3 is TGTGCCAGCAGCCTAGGGCAGGGGAGCGCCAAAAACATTCAGTACTTC. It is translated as CASSLGQGSAKNIQYF.

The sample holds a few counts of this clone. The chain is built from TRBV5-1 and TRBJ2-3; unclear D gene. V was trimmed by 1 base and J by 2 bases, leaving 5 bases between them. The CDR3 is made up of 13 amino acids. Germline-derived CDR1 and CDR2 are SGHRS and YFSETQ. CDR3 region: CASSLFTTDTQYF. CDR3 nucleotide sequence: TGCGCCAGCAGCTTGTTTACCACAGATACGCAGTATTTT.

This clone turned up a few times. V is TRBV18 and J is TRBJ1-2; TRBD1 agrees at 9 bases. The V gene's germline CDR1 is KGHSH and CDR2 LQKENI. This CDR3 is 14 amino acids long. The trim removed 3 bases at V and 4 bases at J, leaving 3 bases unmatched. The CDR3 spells CASSPGQGAYGYTF. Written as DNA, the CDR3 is TGTGCCAGCTCACCGGGACAGGGTGCCTATGGCTACACCTTC.

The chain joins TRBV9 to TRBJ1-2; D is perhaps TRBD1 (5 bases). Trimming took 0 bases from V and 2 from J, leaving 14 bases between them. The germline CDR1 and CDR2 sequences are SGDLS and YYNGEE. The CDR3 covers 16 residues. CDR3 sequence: CASSVALGPLNYGYTF. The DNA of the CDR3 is TGTGCCAGCAGCGTAGCGTTGGGACCGCTCAACTATGGCTACACCTTC. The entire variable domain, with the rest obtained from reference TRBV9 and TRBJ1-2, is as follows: DSGVTQTPKHLITATGQRVTLRCSPRSGDLSVYWYQQSLDQGLQFLIQYYNGEERAKGNILERFSAQQFPDLHSELNLSSLELGDSALYFCASSVALGPLNYGYTFGSGTRLTVV.

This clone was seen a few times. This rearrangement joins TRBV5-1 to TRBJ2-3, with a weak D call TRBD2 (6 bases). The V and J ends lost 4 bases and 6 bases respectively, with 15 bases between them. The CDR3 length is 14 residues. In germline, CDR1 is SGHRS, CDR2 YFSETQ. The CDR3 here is CASSPPGGADTQYF. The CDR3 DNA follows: TGCGCCAGCAGCCCGCCCGGAGGGGCCGATACGCAGTATTTT.